A single sample is the source of the 4 T cell receptor beta chains below, sequenced in a study of B cell selection in AIRE deficiency. TCRdb's copy holds only in-frame clones and misses some; the assay was immunoSEQ multiplex PCR. The repertoire includes 20,000 to 25,000 clones, 95% to 98% of them detected once, and roughly 0.17% sits in the top ten. The sorted conventional CD4 T cells were gated as CD4+CD127+. Sequenced sample: conventional CD4+ T cells sorted from PBMCs. Receptors were obtained from a human donor with AIRE deficiency.

The rearrangement uses TRBV10-3 and TRBJ1-2; 9 bases map to TRBD1. Trimming cost V 4 bases and J 7 bases; bases outside gene matches: 13. The CDR3 spans 16 residues. Germline assignment: CDR1 ENHRY and CDR2 SYGVKD. In DNA form, the CDR3 reads TGTGCCATCAGTGTAGAAATCACCGGGACAGGGTTTGGCTACACCTTC. Its translation: CAISVEITGTGFGYTF.

The rearrangement links TRBV7-2 to TRBJ2-3; 7 bases line up with TRBD2. Losses at the gene ends were 4 bases for V and 3 bases for J; bases not matched to a gene: 4. The CDR3 is 14 residues long. The germline V gene encodes CDR1 SGHTA and CDR2 FQGNSA. In DNA form, the CDR3 reads TGTGCCAGCAGCTCAGATAGCGGGACAGATACGCAGTATTTT. This encodes CASSSDSGTDTQYF.

The chain carries TRBV7-3 and TRBJ2-3; 7 nucleotides line up with TRBD2. Germline loops: CDR1 SGHTA, CDR2 FQGTGA. The V gene end was trimmed by 2 bases and the J gene end by 2 bases; junction bases not matched to a gene: 13. This CDR3 has 18 residues. CDR3 bases: TGTGCCAGCAGCTTACCCCGTAGAAGCGGGGCCCACACAGATACGCAGTATTTT. Translation: CASSLPRRSGAHTDTQYF.

The V gene is TRBV7-3, the J gene TRBJ2-3; 12 bases line up with TRBD2. V lost 5 bases and J lost 5; bases outside the gene matches: 2. The germline V gene encodes CDR1 SGHTA and CDR2 FQGTGA. The CDR3 consists of 14 residues. CDR3 sequence: CASSQTSGRDTQYF. The CDR3 bases are TGTGCCAGCAGCCAGACTAGCGGGAGAGATACGCAGTATTTT.